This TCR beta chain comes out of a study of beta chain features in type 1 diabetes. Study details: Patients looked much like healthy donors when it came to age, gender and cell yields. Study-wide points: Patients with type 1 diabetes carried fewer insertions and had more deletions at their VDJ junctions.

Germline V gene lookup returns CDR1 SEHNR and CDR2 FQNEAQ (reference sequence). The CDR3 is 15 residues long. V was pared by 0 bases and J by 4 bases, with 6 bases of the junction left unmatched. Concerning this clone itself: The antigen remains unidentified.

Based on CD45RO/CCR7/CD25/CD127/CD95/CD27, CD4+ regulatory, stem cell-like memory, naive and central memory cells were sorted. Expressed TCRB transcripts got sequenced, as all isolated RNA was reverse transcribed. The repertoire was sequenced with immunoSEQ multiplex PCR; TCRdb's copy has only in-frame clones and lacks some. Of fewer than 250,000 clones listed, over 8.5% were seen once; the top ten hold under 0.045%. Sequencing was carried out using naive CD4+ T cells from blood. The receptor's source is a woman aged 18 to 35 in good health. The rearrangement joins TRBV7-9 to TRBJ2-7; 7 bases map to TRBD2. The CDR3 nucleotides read TGTGCCAGCAGCTTAGCGCTGGATAGCGGGTACGAGCAGTACTTC. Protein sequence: CASSLALDSGYEQYF.